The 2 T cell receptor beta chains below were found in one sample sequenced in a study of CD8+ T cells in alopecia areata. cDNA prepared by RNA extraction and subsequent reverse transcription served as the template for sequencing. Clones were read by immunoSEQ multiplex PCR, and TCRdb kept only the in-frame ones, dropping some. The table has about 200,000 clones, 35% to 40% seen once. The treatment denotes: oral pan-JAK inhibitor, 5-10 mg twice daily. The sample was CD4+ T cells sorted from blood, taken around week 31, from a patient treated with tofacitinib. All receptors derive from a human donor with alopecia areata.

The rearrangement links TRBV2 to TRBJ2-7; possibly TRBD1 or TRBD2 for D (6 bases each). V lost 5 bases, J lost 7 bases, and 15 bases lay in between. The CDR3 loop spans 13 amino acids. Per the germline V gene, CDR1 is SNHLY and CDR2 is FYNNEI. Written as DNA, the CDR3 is TGTGCCAGCAGTTCCGGGGGCAGGAGGGAGCAGTACTTC. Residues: CASSSGGRREQYF. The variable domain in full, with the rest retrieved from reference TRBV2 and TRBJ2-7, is EPEVTQTPSHQVTQMGQEVILRCVPISNHLYFYWYRQILGQKVEFLVSFYNNEISEKSEIFDDQFSVERPDGSNFTLKIRSTKLEDSAMYFCASSSGGRREQYFGPGTRLTVT.

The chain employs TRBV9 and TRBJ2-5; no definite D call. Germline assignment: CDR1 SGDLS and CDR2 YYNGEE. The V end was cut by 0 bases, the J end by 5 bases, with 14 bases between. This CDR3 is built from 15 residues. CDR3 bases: TGTGCCAGCAGCGTAGCGGGTTCTAGTACGGAGACCCAGTACTTC. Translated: CASSVAGSSTETQYF.